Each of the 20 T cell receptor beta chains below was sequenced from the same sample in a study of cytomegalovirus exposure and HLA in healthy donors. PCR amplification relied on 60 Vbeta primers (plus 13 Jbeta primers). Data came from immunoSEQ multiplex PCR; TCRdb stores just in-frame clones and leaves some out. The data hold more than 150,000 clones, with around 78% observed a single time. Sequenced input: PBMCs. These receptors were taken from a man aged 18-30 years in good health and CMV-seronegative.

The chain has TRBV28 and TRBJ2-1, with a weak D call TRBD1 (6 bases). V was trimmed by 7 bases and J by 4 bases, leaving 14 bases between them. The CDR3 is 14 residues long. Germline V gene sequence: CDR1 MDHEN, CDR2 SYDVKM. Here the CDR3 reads CASTTPGAYNEQFF. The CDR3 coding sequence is TGTGCCAGCACCACCCCAGGGGCTTACAATGAGCAGTTCTTC.

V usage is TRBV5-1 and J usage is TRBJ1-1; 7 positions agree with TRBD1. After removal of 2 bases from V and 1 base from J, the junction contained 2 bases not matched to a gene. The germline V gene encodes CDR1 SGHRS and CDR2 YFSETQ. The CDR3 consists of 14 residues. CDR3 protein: CASSFGDRNTEAFF. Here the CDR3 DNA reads TGCGCCAGCAGCTTCGGGGACAGGAACACTGAAGCTTTCTTT.

The CDR3 sequence is CASSLLKGQWDYEQYF. Here the CDR3 DNA reads TGTGCCAGCAGTTTACTAAAGGGACAATGGGACTACGAGCAGTACTTC. The V and J genes are TRBV28 and TRBJ2-7; TRBD1 is a possible D gene (6 bases). The CDR3 is 16 residues long. CDR1 MDHEN and CDR2 SYDVKM come from the germline V gene. Trimming took off 2 bases at V and 3 bases at J, with 17 bases between the two ends.

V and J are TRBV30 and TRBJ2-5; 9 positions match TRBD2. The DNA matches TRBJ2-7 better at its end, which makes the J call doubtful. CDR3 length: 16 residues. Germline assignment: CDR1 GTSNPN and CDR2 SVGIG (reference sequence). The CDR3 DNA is TGTGCCTGGACCTCGGCTAGCGGGGTAAGCTCCTACGAGCAGTACTTC. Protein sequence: CAWTSASGVSSYEQYF.

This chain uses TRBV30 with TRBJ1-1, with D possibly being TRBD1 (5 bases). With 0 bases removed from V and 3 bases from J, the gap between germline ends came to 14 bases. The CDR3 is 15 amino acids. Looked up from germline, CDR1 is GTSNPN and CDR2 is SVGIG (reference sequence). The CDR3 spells CAWSVWGGGYTEAFF. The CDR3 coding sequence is TGTGCCTGGAGTGTATGGGGCGGGGGATACACTGAAGCTTTCTTT.

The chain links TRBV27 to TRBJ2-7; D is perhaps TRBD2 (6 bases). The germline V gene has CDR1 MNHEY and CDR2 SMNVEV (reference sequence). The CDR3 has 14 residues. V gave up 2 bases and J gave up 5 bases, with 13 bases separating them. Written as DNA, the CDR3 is TGTGCCAGCAGTTTAGGAGGGCCCCCGGACGAGCAGTACTTC. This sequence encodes CASSLGGPPDEQYF.

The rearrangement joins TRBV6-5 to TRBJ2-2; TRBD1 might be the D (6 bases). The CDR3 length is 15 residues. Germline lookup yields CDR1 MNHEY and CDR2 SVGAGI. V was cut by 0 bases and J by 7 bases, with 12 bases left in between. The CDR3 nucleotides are TGTGCCAGCAGTTACTCGCAGGGGAGTATCGGGGAGCTGTTTTTT. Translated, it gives CASSYSQGSIGELFF.

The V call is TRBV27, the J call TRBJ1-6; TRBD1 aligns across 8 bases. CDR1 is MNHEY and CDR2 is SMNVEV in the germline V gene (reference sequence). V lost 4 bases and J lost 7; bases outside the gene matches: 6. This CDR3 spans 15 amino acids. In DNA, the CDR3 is TGTGCCAGCAGTTCCAGACAGGGGTTAAATTCACCCCTCCACTTT. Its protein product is CASSSRQGLNSPLHF.

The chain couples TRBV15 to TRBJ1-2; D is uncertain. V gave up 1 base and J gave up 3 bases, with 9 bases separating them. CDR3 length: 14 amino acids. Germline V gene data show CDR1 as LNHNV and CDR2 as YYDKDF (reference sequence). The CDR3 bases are TGTGCCACCAGCAGAGTCGAGGTGGACTATGGCTACACCTTC. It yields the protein CATSRVEVDYGYTF.

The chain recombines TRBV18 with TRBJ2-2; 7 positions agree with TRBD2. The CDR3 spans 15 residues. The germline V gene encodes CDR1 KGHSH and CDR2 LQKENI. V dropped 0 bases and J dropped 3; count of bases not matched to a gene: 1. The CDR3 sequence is CASSPPAGDTGELFF. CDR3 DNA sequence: TGTGCCAGCTCACCACCTGCGGGGGACACCGGGGAGCTGTTTTTT.

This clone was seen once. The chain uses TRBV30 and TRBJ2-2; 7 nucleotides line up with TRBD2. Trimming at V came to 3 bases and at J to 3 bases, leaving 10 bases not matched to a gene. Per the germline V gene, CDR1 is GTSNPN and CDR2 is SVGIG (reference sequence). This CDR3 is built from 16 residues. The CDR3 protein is CAWRGVTSEYTGELFF. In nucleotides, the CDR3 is TGTGCCTGGAGAGGTGTAACTAGCGAATACACCGGGGAGCTGTTTTTT.

CDR3 DNA sequence: TGCGCCAGCCGGGAGTCGGGCCAGGGGGATACGCAGTATTTT. It translates to CASRESGQGDTQYF. This sequence joins TRBV10-1 and TRBJ2-3; D may correspond to TRBD1 or TRBD2 (6 bases each). Per germline, CDR1 WNHNN and CDR2 SYGVQD (reference sequence). CDR3 length equals 14 residues. Trimming took 8 bases from V and 6 from J, leaving 18 bases between them.

Here the CDR3 DNA reads TGTGCCAGCAGTGAGGCAGTCCGAAACACCATATATTTT. This gives the protein CASSEAVRNTIYF. The V gene is TRBV2, the J gene TRBJ1-3; D is unresolved. Germline V gene lookup returns CDR1 SNHLY and CDR2 FYNNEI. The V gene lost 3 bases and the J gene lost 5 bases, with 8 bases spanning the gap. The CDR3 totals 13 residues.

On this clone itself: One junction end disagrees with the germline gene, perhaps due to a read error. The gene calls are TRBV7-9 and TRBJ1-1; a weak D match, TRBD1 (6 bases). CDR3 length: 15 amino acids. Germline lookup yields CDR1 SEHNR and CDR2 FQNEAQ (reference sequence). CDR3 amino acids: CSSSSAQGLNTEAFF. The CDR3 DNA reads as TGTTCCAGCAGTTCCGCACAGGGATTGAACACTGAAGCTTTCTTT.

The CDR3: CASSLAPVRGGTGELFF. Here the CDR3 DNA reads TGCGCCAGCAGCTTGGCCCCGGTGCGGGGGGGCACCGGGGAGCTGTTTTTT. The chain is built from TRBV5-1 and TRBJ2-2; 9 bases are a match to TRBD2. The CDR3 extends over 17 amino acids. The ends lost 0 bases at V and 4 bases at J; junction bases unmatched: 7. CDR1 and CDR2 (germline): SGHRS, YFSETQ. The entire variable domain, with the rest obtained from reference TRBV5-1 and TRBJ2-2, is as follows: KAGVTQTPRYLIKTRGQQVTLSCSPISGHRSVSWYQQTPGQGLQFLFEYFSETQRNKGNFPGRFSGRQFSNSRSEMNVSTLELGDSALYLCASSLAPVRGGTGELFFGEGSRLTVL.

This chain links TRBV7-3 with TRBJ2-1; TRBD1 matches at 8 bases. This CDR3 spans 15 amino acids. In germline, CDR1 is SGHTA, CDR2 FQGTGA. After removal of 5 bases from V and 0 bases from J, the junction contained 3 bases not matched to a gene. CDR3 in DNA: TGTGCCAGCAGCCCGGACAGGGCCTCCTACAATGAGCAGTTCTTC. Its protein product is CASSPDRASYNEQFF.

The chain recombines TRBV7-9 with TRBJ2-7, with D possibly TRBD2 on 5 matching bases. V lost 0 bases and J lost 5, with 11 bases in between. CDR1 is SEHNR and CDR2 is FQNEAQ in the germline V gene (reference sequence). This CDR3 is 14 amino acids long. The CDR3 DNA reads TGTGCCAGCAGCTTAGCGGGGAGTAGGGACGAGCAGTACTTC. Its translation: CASSLAGSRDEQYF.

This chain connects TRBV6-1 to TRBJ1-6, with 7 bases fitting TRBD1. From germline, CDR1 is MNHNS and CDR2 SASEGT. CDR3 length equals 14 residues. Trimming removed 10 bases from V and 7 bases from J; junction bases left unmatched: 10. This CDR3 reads CATRDRTKNSPLHF. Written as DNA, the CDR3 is TGTGCCACCAGGGACAGAACAAAGAATTCACCCCTCCACTTT.

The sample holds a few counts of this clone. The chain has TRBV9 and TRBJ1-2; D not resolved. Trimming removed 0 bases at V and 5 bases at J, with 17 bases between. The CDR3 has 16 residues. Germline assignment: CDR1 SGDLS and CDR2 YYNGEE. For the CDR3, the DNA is TGTGCCAGCAGCGTAGGGTGGAGGCTGGGCATTTATGGCTACACCTTC. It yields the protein CASSVGWRLGIYGYTF.

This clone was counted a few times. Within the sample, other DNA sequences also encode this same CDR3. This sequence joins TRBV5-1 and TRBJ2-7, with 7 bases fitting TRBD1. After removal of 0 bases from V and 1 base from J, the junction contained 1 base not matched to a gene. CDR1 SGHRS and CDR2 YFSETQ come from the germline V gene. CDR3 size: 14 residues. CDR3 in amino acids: CASSLGQGSYEQYF. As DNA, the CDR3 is TGCGCCAGCAGCTTGGGACAGGGATCCTACGAGCAGTACTTC.